The sequence of this TCR beta chain was determined in a study of primary melanoma T cells and metastatic recurrence. Study-level findings and limits: T-cell fraction over 20% seemed protective regardless of ulceration or nodes. Tumor T-cell fraction reportedly predicted progression-free survival independently.

Primary melanoma in these patients was surgically resected but could recur metastatically. In the case of this clone: Its antigen is unidentified. The junction shows a germline mismatch at one end, possibly a read error.

Clones were read by immunoSEQ multiplex PCR, and TCRdb kept only the in-frame ones, dropping some. The repertoire consists of around 790 clones, with under 80% occurring once and the leading ten covering around two fifths. This CDR3 region has 12 residues. Germline values: CDR1 KGHSH, CDR2 LQKENI. The genes are TRBV18 and TRBJ2-2; D gene uncertain. This receptor was taken from a human donor with melanoma. Specimen: melanoma tumor tissue. The CDR3 DNA reads as TGTGCTAGCTCCCCTAACACCGGGGAGCTGTTTTTT. Translated: CASSPNTGELFF.